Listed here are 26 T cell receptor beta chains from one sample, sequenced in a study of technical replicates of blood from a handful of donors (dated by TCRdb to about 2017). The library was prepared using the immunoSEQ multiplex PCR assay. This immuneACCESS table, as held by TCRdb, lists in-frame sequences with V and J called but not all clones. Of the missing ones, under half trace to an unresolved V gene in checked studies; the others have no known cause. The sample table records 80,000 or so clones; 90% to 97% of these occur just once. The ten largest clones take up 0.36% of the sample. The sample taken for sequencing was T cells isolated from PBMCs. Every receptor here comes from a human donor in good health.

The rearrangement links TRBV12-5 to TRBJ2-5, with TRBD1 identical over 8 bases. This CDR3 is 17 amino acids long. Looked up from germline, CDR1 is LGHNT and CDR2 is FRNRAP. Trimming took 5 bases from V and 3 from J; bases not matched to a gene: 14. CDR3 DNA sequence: TGTGCTAGTGGTCCAATCCCCTCCGGACAGGGTGAAGAGACCCAGTACTTC. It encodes CASGPIPSGQGEETQYF.

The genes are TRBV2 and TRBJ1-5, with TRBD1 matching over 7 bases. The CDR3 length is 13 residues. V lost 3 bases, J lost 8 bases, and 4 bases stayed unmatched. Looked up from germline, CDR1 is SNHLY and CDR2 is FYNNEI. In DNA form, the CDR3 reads TGTGCCAGCAGTGAGACAGGGTTTAAGCCCCAGCATTTT. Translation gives CASSETGFKPQHF.

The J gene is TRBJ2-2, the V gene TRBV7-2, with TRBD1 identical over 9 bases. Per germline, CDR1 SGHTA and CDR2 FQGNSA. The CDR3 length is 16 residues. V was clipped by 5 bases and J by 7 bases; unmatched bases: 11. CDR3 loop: CASSIRGTGTNGELFF. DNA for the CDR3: TGTGCCAGCAGCATACGCGGGACAGGGACCAACGGGGAGCTGTTTTTT.

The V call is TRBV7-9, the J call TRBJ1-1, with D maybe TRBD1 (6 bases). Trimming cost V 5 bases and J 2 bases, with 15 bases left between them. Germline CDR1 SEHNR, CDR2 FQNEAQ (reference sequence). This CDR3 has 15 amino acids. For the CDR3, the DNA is TGTGCCAGCAGCCTCGGGGGGGCAGGAAACACTGAAGCTTTCTTT. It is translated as CASSLGGAGNTEAFF.

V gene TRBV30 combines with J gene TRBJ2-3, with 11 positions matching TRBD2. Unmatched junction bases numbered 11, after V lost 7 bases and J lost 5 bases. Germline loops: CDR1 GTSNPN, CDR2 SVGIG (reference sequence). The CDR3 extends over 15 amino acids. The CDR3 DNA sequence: TGTGCCTTAAAAGTAGCGGGAGGGCTGGGAGATACGCAGTATTTT. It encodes CALKVAGGLGDTQYF. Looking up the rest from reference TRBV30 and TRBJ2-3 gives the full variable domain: SQTIHQWPATLVQPVGSPLSLECTVEGTSNPNLYWYRQAAGRGLQLLFYSVGIGQISSEVPQNLSASRPQDRQFILSSKKLLLSDSGFYLCALKVAGGLGDTQYFGPGTRLTVL.

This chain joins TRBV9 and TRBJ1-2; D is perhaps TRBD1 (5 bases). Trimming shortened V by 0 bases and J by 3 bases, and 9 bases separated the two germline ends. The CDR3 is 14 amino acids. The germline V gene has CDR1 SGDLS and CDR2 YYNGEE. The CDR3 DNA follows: TGTGCCAGCAGCGTAGGCGGCAGGGACTATGGCTACACCTTC. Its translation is CASSVGGRDYGYTF.

CDR3 sequence (DNA): TGTGCCAGCAGCATCATCTGGACAGGGGGAAGCACTGAAGCTTTCTTT. It encodes CASSIIWTGGSTEAFF. This chain links TRBV5-6 with TRBJ1-1; TRBD1 aligns across 10 bases. The J segment lost 4 bases and the V segment lost 4 bases, leaving 10 bases of the junction unmatched. Germline CDR1 and CDR2: SGHDT and YYEEEE. The CDR3 extends over 16 amino acids.

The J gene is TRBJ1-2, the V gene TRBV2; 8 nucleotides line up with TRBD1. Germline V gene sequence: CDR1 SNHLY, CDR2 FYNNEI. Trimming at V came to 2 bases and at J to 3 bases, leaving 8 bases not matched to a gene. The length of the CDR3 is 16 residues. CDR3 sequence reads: CASSESRQGRYYGYTF. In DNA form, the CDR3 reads TGTGCCAGCAGTGAATCTCGACAGGGGAGATACTATGGCTACACCTTC.

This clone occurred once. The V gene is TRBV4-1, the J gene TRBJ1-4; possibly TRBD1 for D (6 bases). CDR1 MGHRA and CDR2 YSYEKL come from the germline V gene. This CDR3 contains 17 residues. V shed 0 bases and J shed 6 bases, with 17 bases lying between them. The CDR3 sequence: CASSQESGGGIYEKLFF. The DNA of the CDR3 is TGCGCCAGCAGCCAAGAGTCGGGAGGGGGGATTTATGAAAAACTGTTTTTT.

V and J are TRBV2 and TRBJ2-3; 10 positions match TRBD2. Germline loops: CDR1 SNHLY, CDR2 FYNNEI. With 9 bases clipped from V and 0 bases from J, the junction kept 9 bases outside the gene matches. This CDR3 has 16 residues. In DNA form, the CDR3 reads TGTGCCAGGGCGACTAGCGGGTCTACTAGCACAGATACGCAGTATTTT. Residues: CARATSGSTSTDTQYF.

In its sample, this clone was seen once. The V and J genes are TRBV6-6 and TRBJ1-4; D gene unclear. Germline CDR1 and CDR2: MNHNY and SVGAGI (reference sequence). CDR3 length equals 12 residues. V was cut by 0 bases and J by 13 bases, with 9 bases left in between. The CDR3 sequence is CASSYSGDGLFF. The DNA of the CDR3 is TGTGCCAGCAGTTACTCGGGCGATGGACTGTTTTTT.

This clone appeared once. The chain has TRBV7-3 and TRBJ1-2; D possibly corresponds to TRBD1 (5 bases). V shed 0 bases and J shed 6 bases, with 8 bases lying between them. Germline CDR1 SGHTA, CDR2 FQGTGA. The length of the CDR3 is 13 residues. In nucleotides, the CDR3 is TGTGCCAGCAGCTTAACGTGGGGCGATGGCTACACCTTC. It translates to CASSLTWGDGYTF. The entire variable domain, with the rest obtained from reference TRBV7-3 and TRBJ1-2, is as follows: GAGVSQTPSNKVTEKGKYVELRCDPISGHTALYWYRQSLGQGPEFLIYFQGTGAADDSGLPNDRFFAVRPEGSVSTLKIQRTERGDSAVYLCASSLTWGDGYTFGSGTRLTVV.

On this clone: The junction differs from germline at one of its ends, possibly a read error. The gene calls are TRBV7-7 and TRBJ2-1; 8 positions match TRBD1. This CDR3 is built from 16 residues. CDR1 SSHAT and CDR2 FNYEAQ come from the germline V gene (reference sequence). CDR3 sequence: CASSLALETGDNEQFF. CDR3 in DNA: TGTGCTAGCAGCTTAGCGCTTGAGACAGGGGACAATGAGCAGTTCTTC. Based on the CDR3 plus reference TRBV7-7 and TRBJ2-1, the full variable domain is GAGVSQSPRYKVTKRGQDVTLRCDPISSHATLYWYQQALGQGPEFLTYFNYEAQPDKSGLPSDRFSAERPEGSISTLTIQRTEQRDSAMYRCASSLALETGDNEQFFGPGTRLTVL.

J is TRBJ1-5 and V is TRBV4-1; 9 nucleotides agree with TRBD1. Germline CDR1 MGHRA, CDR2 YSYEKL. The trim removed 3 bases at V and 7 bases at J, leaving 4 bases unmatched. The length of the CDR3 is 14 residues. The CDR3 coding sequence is TGCGCCAGCAGCCAGACAGGGGGACGGCAGCCCCAGCATTTT. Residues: CASSQTGGRQPQHF.

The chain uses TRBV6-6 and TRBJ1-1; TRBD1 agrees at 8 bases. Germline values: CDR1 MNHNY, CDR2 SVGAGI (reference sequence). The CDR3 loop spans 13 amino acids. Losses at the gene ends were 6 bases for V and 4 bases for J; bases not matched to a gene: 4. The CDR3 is CASSRGQGTEAFF. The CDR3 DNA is TGTGCCAGCAGCCGAGGACAGGGCACTGAAGCTTTCTTT.

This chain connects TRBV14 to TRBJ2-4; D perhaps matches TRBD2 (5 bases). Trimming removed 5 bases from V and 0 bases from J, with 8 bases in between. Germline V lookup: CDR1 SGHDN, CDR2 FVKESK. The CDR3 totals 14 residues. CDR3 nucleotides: TGTGCCAGCAGCGCTCGGGGAGCCAAAAACATTCAGTACTTC. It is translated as CASSARGAKNIQYF.

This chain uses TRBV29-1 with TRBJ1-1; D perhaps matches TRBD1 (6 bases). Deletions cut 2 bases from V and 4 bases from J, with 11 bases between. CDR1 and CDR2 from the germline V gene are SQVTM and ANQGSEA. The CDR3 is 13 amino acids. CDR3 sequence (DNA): TGCAGCGTTGAAAAGGGGGTTGGCACTGAAGCTTTCTTT. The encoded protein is CSVEKGVGTEAFF.

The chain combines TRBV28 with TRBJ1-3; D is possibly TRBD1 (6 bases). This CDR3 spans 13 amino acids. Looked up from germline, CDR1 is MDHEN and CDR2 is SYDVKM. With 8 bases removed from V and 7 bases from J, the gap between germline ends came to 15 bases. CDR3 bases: TGTGCCAGCGGGGATACAGGGATTAACACCATATATTTT. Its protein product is CASGDTGINTIYF.

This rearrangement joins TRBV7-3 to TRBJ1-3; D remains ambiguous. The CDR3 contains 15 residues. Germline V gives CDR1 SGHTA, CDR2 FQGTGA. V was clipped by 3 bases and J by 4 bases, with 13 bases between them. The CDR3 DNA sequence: TGTGCCAGCAGCTTTTCCCACGCTAGCGGAAACACCATATATTTT. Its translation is CASSFSHASGNTIYF.

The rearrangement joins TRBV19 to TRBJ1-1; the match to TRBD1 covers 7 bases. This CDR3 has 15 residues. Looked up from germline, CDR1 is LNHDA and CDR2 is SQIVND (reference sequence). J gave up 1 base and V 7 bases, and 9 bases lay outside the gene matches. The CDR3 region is CASIRQGDRNTEAFF. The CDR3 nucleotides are TGTGCCAGTATACGACAGGGAGATCGGAACACTGAAGCTTTCTTT.

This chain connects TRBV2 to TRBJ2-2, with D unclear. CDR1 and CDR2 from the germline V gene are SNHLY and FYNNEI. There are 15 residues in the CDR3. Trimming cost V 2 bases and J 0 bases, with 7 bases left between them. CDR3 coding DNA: TGTGCCAGCAGTGAAATTGCGGCGAACACCGGGGAGCTGTTTTTT. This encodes CASSEIAANTGELFF.

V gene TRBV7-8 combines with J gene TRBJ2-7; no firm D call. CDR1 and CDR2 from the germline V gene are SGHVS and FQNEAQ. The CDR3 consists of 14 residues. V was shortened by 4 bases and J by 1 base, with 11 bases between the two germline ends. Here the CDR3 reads CASSSLVESYEQYF. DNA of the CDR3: TGTGCCAGCAGCTCACTGGTAGAATCCTACGAGCAGTACTTC.

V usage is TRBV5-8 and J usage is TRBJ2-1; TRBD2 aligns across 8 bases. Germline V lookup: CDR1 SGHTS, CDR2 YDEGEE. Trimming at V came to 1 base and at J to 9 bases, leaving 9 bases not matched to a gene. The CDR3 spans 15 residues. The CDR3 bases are TGTGCCAGCAGCTTGATACGGGAGGGCCGGAGTGAGCAGTTCTTC. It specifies CASSLIREGRSEQFF.

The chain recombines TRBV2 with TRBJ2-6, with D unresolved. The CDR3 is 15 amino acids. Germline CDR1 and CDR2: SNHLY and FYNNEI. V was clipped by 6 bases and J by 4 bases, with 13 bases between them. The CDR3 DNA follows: TGTGCCAGCAGGAAACTCGTATCAGGGGCCAACGTCCTGACTTTC. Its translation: CASRKLVSGANVLTF. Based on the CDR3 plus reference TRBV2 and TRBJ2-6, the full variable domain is EPEVTQTPSHQVTQMGQEVILRCVPISNHLYFYWYRQILGQKVEFLVSFYNNEISEKSEIFDDQFSVERPDGSNFTLKIRSTKLEDSAMYFCASRKLVSGANVLTFGAGSRLTVL.

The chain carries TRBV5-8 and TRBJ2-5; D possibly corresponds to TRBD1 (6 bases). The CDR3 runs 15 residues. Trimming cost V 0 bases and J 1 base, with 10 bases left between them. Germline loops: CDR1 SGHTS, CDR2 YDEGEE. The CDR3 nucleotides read TGTGCCAGCAGCTTGGGAGGACAGAGCCAAGAGACCCAGTACTTC. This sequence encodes CASSLGGQSQETQYF.

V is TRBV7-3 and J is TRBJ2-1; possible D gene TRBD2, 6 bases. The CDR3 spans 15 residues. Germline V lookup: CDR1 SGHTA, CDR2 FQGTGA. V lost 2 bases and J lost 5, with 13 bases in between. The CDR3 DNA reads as TGTGCCAGCAGCTTATCCGGCGGGGCTGACAATGAGCAGTTCTTC. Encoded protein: CASSLSGGADNEQFF.